This passage covers 29 T cell receptor beta chains from one sample sequenced in a study of HIV-infected children after antiretroviral therapy interruption. RNA-based 3' RACE libraries used unique molecular identifiers. TCRdb re-called the 3' RACE reads through MiXCR, storing one row per CDR3 protein. This sample has roughly 46,000 distinct CDR3 sequences, with 4.3% found just once. Sample treatment: PENTA 11 planned treatment interruption arm or continuous ART arm. The sequencing here drew on CD45RA+ CD4+ T cells from PBMCs, pooled from several time points, taken from a donor given antiretroviral therapy, either interrupted or continuous. Subset: naive CD4+ CD45RA+ CD45RO- T cells. The receptors come from a pool of human donors with HIV.

Many counts were recorded for this clonotype. Written as DNA, the CDR3 is TGTGCCAGCACCTGGGGGGGTGGAGATGAAAAACTGTTTTTT. Translated, it gives CASTWGGGDEKLFF. The chain uses TRBV12-3 or TRBV12-4 and TRBJ1-4; D might be TRBD1 (5 bases). V dropped 7 bases and J dropped 6 bases, with 15 bases sitting between them. This CDR3 contains 14 residues.

There are many counts of this clonotype. The gene calls are TRBV2 and TRBJ1-1; D is possibly TRBD1 (6 bases). Trimming removed 6 bases from V and 14 bases from J, with 22 bases in between. Germline CDR1 is SNHLY and CDR2 is FYNNEI. CDR3 length equals 13 residues. The CDR3 DNA reads as TGTGCCAGCAGCCGGGACAAAAACACAGAAGTCTTCTTT. It specifies CASSRDKNTEVFF.

This clonotype was seen a few times. The chain has TRBV12-3 or TRBV12-4 and TRBJ1-1; the D gene is possibly TRBD1 (6 bases). CDR3 length equals 15 residues. Between the trimmed V and J ends, which lost 2 bases and 1 base, there was a span of 11 bases. The CDR3 here is CASSLIGGPNTEAFF. CDR3 sequence (DNA): TGTGCCAGCAGTTTAATTGGGGGGCCGAACACTGAAGCTTTCTTT.

This clonotype has at least ten counts. The V gene is TRBV3-1, the J gene TRBJ1-5, with 9 bases that match TRBD1. This CDR3 is built from 14 residues. Germline V gene data show CDR1 as LGHDT and CDR2 as YNNKEL (reference sequence). With V trimmed by 8 bases and J by 2 bases, 4 bases remained unmatched. The CDR3 loop is CASGQGTGNQPQHF. The DNA for the CDR3 is TGTGCCAGCGGACAGGGGACGGGCAATCAGCCCCAGCATTTT.

This clonotype was recorded at least ten times. The CDR3 sequence: CASIPGTAPVCNTQYF. CDR3 nucleotide sequence: TGCGCCAGCATACCAGGGACAGCCCCGGTTTGTAATACGCAGTATTTT. The J gene is TRBJ2-3, the V gene TRBV10-1, with 7 bases aligning to TRBD1. CDR1 WNHNN and CDR2 SYGVQD come from the germline V gene (reference sequence). Unmatched junction bases numbered 17, after V lost 7 bases and J lost 7 bases. This CDR3 contains 16 residues.

The chain couples TRBV12-3 or TRBV12-4 to TRBJ1-3, with D perhaps TRBD1 (6 bases). Between the trimmed V and J ends, which lost 10 bases and 7 bases, there was a span of 17 bases. The CDR3 sequence is 13 residues long. The CDR3 DNA is TGTGCCACCTCAGGGGCAGGTCGGAACACCATATATTTT. Protein sequence: CATSGAGRNTIYF.

This clonotype is medium-sized. The chain uses TRBV3-1 and TRBJ1-1; the D is unclear. CDR3 size: 15 residues. V was pared by 0 bases and J by 4 bases, with 12 bases between. Germline V gene sequence: CDR1 LGHDT, CDR2 YNNKEL (reference sequence). CDR3 protein: CASSQEGGGPTEAFF. In nucleotides, the CDR3 is TGTGCCAGCAGCCAAGAGGGTGGAGGACCCACTGAAGCTTTCTTT.

This clonotype appeared many times. The V call is TRBV28, the J call TRBJ1-2; D remains ambiguous. Germline V gene lookup returns CDR1 MDHEN and CDR2 SYDVKM. This CDR3 is 16 amino acids long. Trimming stripped 2 bases from V and 8 bases from J, with 21 bases between. CDR3 residues: CASSLPFNEGTGGYTF. In DNA, the CDR3 is TGTGCCAGCAGTTTACCCTTCAACGAGGGTACGGGAGGCTACACCTTC.

Ten or more counts support this clonotype. The chain has TRBV12-3 or TRBV12-4 and TRBJ1-1; tentatively, D is TRBD1 (6 bases). The V and J ends lost 6 bases and 0 bases respectively, with 8 bases between them. This CDR3 comprises 13 residues. CDR3 protein: CASRGALNTEAFF. The CDR3 DNA reads as TGTGCCAGCAGGGGGGCCTTGAACACTGAAGCTTTCTTT.

This clonotype was seen ten or more times. V usage is TRBV5-6 and J usage is TRBJ2-7, with D hard to call. The CDR3 covers 13 residues. V dropped 2 bases and J dropped 4 bases, with 10 bases sitting between them. Germline CDR1 reads SGHDT; CDR2 reads YYEEEE. CDR3 sequence reads: CASSLRAVYEQYF. CDR3 sequence (DNA): TGTGCCAGCAGCTTACGGGCGGTTTACGAGCAGTACTTC.

This clonotype was detected many times. The chain has TRBV7-6 and TRBJ2-5; weak D call: TRBD1 (6 bases). Germline CDR1 SGHVS, CDR2 FNYEAQ. Trimming shortened V by 4 bases and J by 4 bases, and 13 bases separated the two germline ends. The CDR3 has 14 amino acids. The CDR3 reads CASSSNRVLETQYF. CDR3 nucleotide sequence: TGTGCCAGCAGCTCAAACAGGGTCCTAGAGACCCAGTACTTC.

This clonotype has a count of ten or more. This chain joins TRBV6-1 and TRBJ2-1, with unresolved D. The germline V gene encodes CDR1 MNHNS and CDR2 SASEGT. The CDR3 is 14 amino acids. Trimming removed 8 bases from V and 0 bases from J, with 11 bases in between. The CDR3 protein is CASPGQSSYNEQFF. The CDR3, as DNA: TGTGCCAGCCCCGGTCAGAGCTCCTACAATGAGCAGTTCTTC.

This clonotype was counted between two and nine times. The chain links TRBV20-1 to TRBJ2-4; 7 bases map to TRBD2. The CDR3 length is 17 residues. V was pared by 3 bases and J by 1 base, with 12 bases of the junction left unmatched. Per the germline V gene, CDR1 is DFQATT and CDR2 is SNEGSKA (reference sequence). CDR3 sequence (DNA): TGCAGTGCTAGGGGCGCGGGGGTTCTAATGGCCAAAAACATTCAGTACTTC. It is translated as CSARGAGVLMAKNIQYF.

This clonotype has ten or more counts. The rearrangement links TRBV5-1 to TRBJ2-2; 8 nucleotides line up with TRBD2. The CDR3 has 16 residues. V shed 0 bases, J shed 3 bases, and the junction held 4 bases outside the gene matches. Germline V gene data show CDR1 as SGHRS and CDR2 as YFSETQ. CDR3 sequence: CASSLVGTRDTGELFF. CDR3 nucleotide sequence: TGCGCCAGCAGCTTGGTTGGGACTAGGGACACCGGGGAGCTGTTTTTT. The full variable domain, with the rest looked up from reference TRBV5-1 and TRBJ2-2, is KAGVTQTPRYLIKTRGQQVTLSCSPISGHRSVSWYQQTPGQGLQFLFEYFSETQRNKGNFPGRFSGRQFSNSRSEMNVSTLELGDSALYLCASSLVGTRDTGELFFGEGSRLTVL.

This clonotype appeared many times. CDR3 nucleotide sequence: TGTGCCAGCAGCCAAGATAGGCCGGCGGCCGGTTGGGCCAACGTCCTGACTTTC. Translation gives CASSQDRPAAGWANVLTF. The V and J genes are TRBV4-2 and TRBJ2-6, with no clear D. Per germline, CDR1 LGHNA and CDR2 YNFKEQ. With 0 bases removed from V and 5 bases from J, the gap between germline ends came to 17 bases. CDR3 length: 18 residues.

This clonotype was found many times. The J gene is TRBJ2-6, the V gene TRBV12-3 or TRBV12-4; no clear D gene. The CDR3 runs 13 residues. Trimming removed 9 bases at V and 2 bases at J, with 8 bases between. CDR3 sequence reads: CASDRAGANVLTF. In DNA form, the CDR3 reads TGTGCCAGTGACCGGGCTGGGGCCAACGTCCTGACTTTC.

This clonotype was recorded a few times. J is TRBJ2-4 and V is TRBV29-1, with 7 bases lining up with TRBD2. Looked up from germline, CDR1 is SQVTM and CDR2 is ANQGSEA. With 3 bases clipped from V and 6 bases from J, the junction kept 8 bases outside the gene matches. The CDR3 runs 14 residues. The CDR3 here is CSVDRNGEGNIQYF. The CDR3 DNA is TGCAGCGTTGATCGGAACGGGGAGGGAAACATTCAGTACTTC.

This clonotype was recorded a few times. The chain carries TRBV9 and TRBJ2-7; D unresolved. V lost 0 bases, J lost 2 bases, and 9 bases lay in between. The CDR3 loop spans 14 amino acids. Germline V CDR1 and CDR2: SGDLS, YYNGEE. In DNA, the CDR3 is TGTGCCAGCAGCGTAGGCGCAGGCGCCTACGAGCAGTACTTC. Its translation is CASSVGAGAYEQYF.

The V call is TRBV12-3 or TRBV12-4, the J call TRBJ2-3; TRBD2 matches at 16 bases. J lost 5 bases, V lost 6 bases, and 8 bases had no gene match. The CDR3 totals 17 residues. In DNA, the CDR3 is TGTGCCAGCAGCCCGGGACTAGCGGGGGGGCGAGGAGATACGCAGTATTTT. This codes for CASSPGLAGGRGDTQYF.

There are many counts of this clonotype. The J gene is TRBJ1-2, the V gene TRBV7-2; no definite D call. The germline gives CDR1 SGHTA, CDR2 FQGNSA. The CDR3 has 13 amino acids. V dropped 5 bases and J dropped 4 bases, with 11 bases sitting between them. In nucleotides, the CDR3 is TGTGCCAGCAGCAAGGACGCTGGCTATGGCTACACCTTC. This gives the protein CASSKDAGYGYTF. The complete variable domain, with remaining parts taken from reference TRBV7-2 and TRBJ1-2, reads GAGVSQSPSNKVTEKGKDVELRCDPISGHTALYWYRQSLGQGLEFLIYFQGNSAPDKSGLPSDRFSAERTGGSVSTLTIQRTQQEDSAVYLCASSKDAGYGYTFGSGTRLTVV.

The table lists this clonotype with many counts. This sequence joins TRBV7-2 and TRBJ1-2, with 7 nucleotides matching TRBD1. The trim removed 3 bases at V and 10 bases at J, leaving 11 bases unmatched. This CDR3 contains 14 residues. CDR1 SGHTA and CDR2 FQGNSA come from the germline V gene. The CDR3 spells CASSLLLTGRVYTF. The CDR3, as DNA: TGTGCCAGCAGCTTGCTTCTGACAGGGAGAGTCTACACCTTC.

This clonotype qualifies as medium-sized. The rearrangement joins TRBV9 to TRBJ2-1, with 7 bases identical to TRBD2. Germline assignment: CDR1 SGDLS and CDR2 YYNGEE. This CDR3 spans 14 amino acids. Trimming cost V 4 bases and J 5 bases; bases outside gene matches: 6. The CDR3 DNA follows: TGTGCCAGCAGCCGAATAAGCGGGAACAATGAGCAGTTCTTC. It encodes CASSRISGNNEQFF.

In its sample, this clonotype was seen many times. CDR3 in DNA: TGTGCCAGCAGCCACCCGGGACAGGACTCTAGCACAGATACGCAGTATTTT. This sequence encodes CASSHPGQDSSTDTQYF. V is TRBV4-2 and J is TRBJ2-3, with 8 nucleotides matching TRBD1. The CDR3 contains 17 residues. The V and J ends lost 3 bases and 0 bases, in that order; junction bases with no gene match: 8. CDR1 and CDR2 (germline): LGHNA, YNFKEQ.

This clonotype was seen ten or more times. Mismatch with germline at one junction end may stem from a read error. The V and J genes are TRBV27 and TRBJ2-3; D is unresolved. Germline loops: CDR1 MNHEY, CDR2 SMNVEV (reference sequence). This CDR3 is built from 10 residues. CDR3 nucleotide sequence: TGTGCCAGCAACGCGGACCTTCGTGGTTTT. It encodes CASNADLRGF.

This clonotype has at least ten counts. The V gene is TRBV20-1, the J gene TRBJ2-3; either TRBD1 or TRBD2 may supply D (5 bases each). V was pared by 4 bases and J by 6 bases, with 20 bases between. The CDR3 runs to 15 residues. Germline V gives CDR1 DFQATT, CDR2 SNEGSKA (reference sequence). CDR3 in DNA: TGCAGTGCTAAGCCGCCTGGACACGGGGCGGATACGCAGTATTTT. As protein: CSAKPPGHGADTQYF.

The table lists this clonotype with many counts. The chain is built from TRBV23-1 and TRBJ2-2; D not resolved. TRBV23-1 qualifies as an ORF whose function is uncertain. V lost 7 bases, J lost 8 bases, and 23 bases lay in between. The CDR3 runs 16 residues. The CDR3 nucleotides are TGCGCCAGCATTCTATCTAGTCGACTCCCAAGGGGGGAGCTGTTTTTT. Encoded protein: CASILSSRLPRGELFF.

The J gene is TRBJ1-1, the V gene TRBV7-9; a possible D gene is TRBD1 (6 bases). The germline V and J ends were trimmed by 8 bases and 0 bases, with 7 bases remaining between them. The length of the CDR3 is 12 residues. Germline CDR1 reads SEHNR; CDR2 reads FQNEAQ (reference sequence). The CDR3 DNA reads as TGTGCCAGCGGACAGCTGAACACTGAAGCTTTCTTT. Amino acids: CASGQLNTEAFF.

In this sample, this clonotype turned up a few times. The V call is TRBV6-1, the J call TRBJ2-3, with D possibly matching TRBD1 (5 bases). The germline V gene has CDR1 MNHNS and CDR2 SASEGT. Trimming pared 3 bases from V and 0 bases from J, leaving 13 bases between. The CDR3 runs 16 residues. CDR3 coding DNA: TGTGCCAGCAGTGAGCAGGGTTACCCTAGCACAGATACGCAGTATTTT. Amino acids: CASSEQGYPSTDTQYF.

At least ten counts were recorded for this clonotype. This chain joins TRBV14 and TRBJ2-1; TRBD1 might be the D (5 bases). The CDR3 runs to 16 residues. Per germline, CDR1 SGHDN and CDR2 FVKESK. V lost 3 bases, J lost 1 base, and 13 bases lay in between. CDR3 bases: TGTGCCAGCAGCCACCTGACAGTTGAGTCCTACAATGAGCAGTTCTTC. It encodes CASSHLTVESYNEQFF.